The 27 T cell receptor beta chains below come from one sample, sequenced in a study of blood T cell repertoires in COVID-19. The method was immunoSEQ multiplex PCR; TCRdb's version includes in-frame clones alone and lacks a portion of them. The sample holds around 320,000 clones; 85% to 90% are singletons and the top ten take about 4.5%. The material sequenced was PBMCs or T cells enriched from blood (not recorded which). The receptor set was obtained from a woman between 18 and 29 years old with acute COVID-19.

The DNA of the CDR3 is TGTGCCACCAGCAGAGTAAATTATGCGGCGGGAAAAGAGACCCAGTACTTC. The encoded protein is CATSRVNYAAGKETQYF. V gene TRBV15 combines with J gene TRBJ2-5; D possibly corresponds to TRBD2 (6 bases). This CDR3 region has 17 residues. In germline, CDR1 is LNHNV, CDR2 YYDKDF (reference sequence). V gave up 1 base and J gave up 3 bases, with 18 bases separating them. Filled out from reference TRBV15 and TRBJ2-5, the complete variable domain reads DAMVIQNPRYQVTQFGKPVTLSCSQTLNHNVMYWYQQKSSQAPKLLFHYYDKDFNNEADTPDNFQSRRPNTSFCFLDIRSPGLGDTAMYLCATSRVNYAAGKETQYFGPGTRLLVL.

Only a few counts were recorded for this clone. The chain is built from TRBV28 and TRBJ1-2; 9 nucleotides align to TRBD1. Unmatched junction bases numbered 3, after V lost 5 bases and J lost 2 bases. The CDR3 has 14 amino acids. Germline V lookup: CDR1 MDHEN, CDR2 SYDVKM. The CDR3 reads CASSAGTGNYGYTF. Here the CDR3 DNA reads TGTGCCAGCAGTGCCGGGACAGGGAACTATGGCTACACCTTC.

The rearrangement joins TRBV20-1 to TRBJ2-7; D is uncertain. This CDR3 has 13 amino acids. CDR1 and CDR2 (germline): DFQATT, SNEGSKA (reference sequence). V shed 3 bases and J shed 0 bases, with 9 bases lying between them. CDR3 sequence (DNA): TGCAGTGCTAGTCGGCAGGACTCCTACGAGCAGTACTTC. Residues: CSASRQDSYEQYF.

This chain connects TRBV2 to TRBJ2-5, with 8 bases that match TRBD1. This CDR3 is 15 amino acids long. V was clipped by 1 base and J by 5 bases; unmatched bases: 6. The V gene's germline CDR1 is SNHLY and CDR2 FYNNEI. Written as DNA, the CDR3 is TGTGCCAGCAGTGAAGTTGGGGACAGGCTGGAGACCCAGTACTTC. Its translation: CASSEVGDRLETQYF.

V and J are TRBV19 and TRBJ2-5; 11 bases are shared with TRBD2. With V trimmed by 4 bases and J by 3 bases, 10 bases remained unmatched. The length of the CDR3 is 17 residues. CDR1 and CDR2 from the germline V gene are LNHDA and SQIVND (reference sequence). The CDR3 DNA is TGTGCCAGTAGTAAGCTAGCGGGAGGAGGGAAGAAAGAGACCCAGTACTTC. Its translation: CASSKLAGGGKKETQYF. The full variable domain, in which reference TRBV19 and TRBJ2-5 provide the parts outside the CDR3, is DGGITQSPKYLFRKEGQNVTLSCEQNLNHDAMYWYRQDPGQGLRLIYYSQIVNDFQKGDIAEGYSVSREKKESFPLTVTSAQKNPTAFYLCASSKLAGGGKKETQYFGPGTRLLVL.

This chain links TRBV11-3 with TRBJ2-7; TRBD1 matches at 12 bases. The CDR3 length is 15 residues. From germline, CDR1 is SGHNT and CDR2 YENEEA. The J segment lost 6 bases and the V segment lost 3 bases, leaving 6 bases of the junction unmatched. CDR3 amino acids: CASSFSGTGGIEQYF. CDR3 nucleotides: TGTGCCAGCAGCTTTTCCGGGACAGGGGGCATCGAGCAGTACTTC.

The chain links TRBV2 to TRBJ2-1, with 8 bases identical to TRBD2. The V gene's germline CDR1 is SNHLY and CDR2 FYNNEI. The V gene end was trimmed by 6 bases and the J gene end by 4 bases; junction bases not matched to a gene: 11. The CDR3 runs 16 residues. DNA of the CDR3: TGTGCCAGCAGCGATACGACTAGCGCGATGTACAATGAGCAGTTCTTC. Translating it yields CASSDTTSAMYNEQFF.

The rearrangement uses TRBV13 and TRBJ2-7; D gene ambiguous. The CDR3 is 12 amino acids. The germline V gene has CDR1 PRHDT and CDR2 FYEKMQ (reference sequence). Trimming shortened V by 4 bases and J by 4 bases, and 8 bases separated the two germline ends. In DNA form, the CDR3 reads TGTGCCAGCAGCTCCAAGCCTTACGAGCAGTACTTC. Amino acids: CASSSKPYEQYF.

In DNA form, the CDR3 reads TGTGCCAGCAGCTTAACACAGGGGTACACAGATACGCAGTATTTT. It translates to CASSLTQGYTDTQYF. The V and J genes are TRBV7-9 and TRBJ2-3, with 7 bases fitting TRBD1. The germline V gene encodes CDR1 SEHNR and CDR2 FQNEAQ (reference sequence). V shed 2 bases, J shed 2 bases, and the junction held 4 bases outside the gene matches. The CDR3 runs to 15 residues.

This chain connects TRBV2 to TRBJ1-2, with D possibly TRBD1 on 6 matching bases. Looked up from germline, CDR1 is SNHLY and CDR2 is FYNNEI. Between the trimmed V and J ends, which lost 3 bases and 5 bases, there was a span of 16 bases. The CDR3 is 15 amino acids. CDR3 amino acids: CASSEVAGEGYGYTF. The CDR3 coding sequence is TGTGCCAGCAGTGAGGTGGCAGGGGAAGGATATGGCTACACCTTC.

The chain recombines TRBV3-1 (or the pseudogene TRBV3-2) with TRBJ1-5, with D possibly being TRBD1 (5 bases). The CDR3 totals 15 residues. The germline V gene encodes CDR1 LGHDT and CDR2 YNNKEL (reference sequence). Trimming took off 0 bases at V and 7 bases at J, with 13 bases between the two ends. The CDR3 DNA reads TGTGCCAGCAGCCAAGATCCTGACAGCCGACAGCCCCAGCATTTT. This sequence encodes CASSQDPDSRQPQHF.

The gene calls are TRBV18 and TRBJ2-2; D is possibly TRBD1 (6 bases). This CDR3 comprises 13 residues. The V gene lost 3 bases and the J gene lost 7 bases, with 9 bases spanning the gap. Germline CDR1 is KGHSH and CDR2 is LQKENI. DNA of the CDR3: TGTGCCAGCTCACCTAGGGGGATCGGGGAGCTGTTTTTT. Protein sequence: CASSPRGIGELFF.

CDR3 protein: CSASFQYEQYF. The CDR3 coding sequence is TGCAGTGCTAGTTTCCAGTACGAGCAGTACTTC. The V and J genes are TRBV20-1 and TRBJ2-7; no reliable D call. Germline values: CDR1 DFQATT, CDR2 SNEGSKA (reference sequence). This CDR3 comprises 11 residues. V was pared by 3 bases and J by 4 bases, with 7 bases between.

This clone was seen only once. The chain uses TRBV3-1 (or the pseudogene TRBV3-2) and TRBJ1-4; D not certain. This CDR3 is built from 13 residues. Trimming took off 1 base at V and 7 bases at J, with 7 bases between the two ends. CDR1 LGHDT and CDR2 YNNKEL come from the germline V gene (reference sequence). This CDR3 is CASSQGRSEKLFF. Here the CDR3 DNA reads TGTGCCAGCAGCCAAGGGCGGTCTGAAAAACTGTTTTTT.

V and J are TRBV4-2 and TRBJ2-3, with TRBD2 identical over 9 bases. J gave up 0 bases and V 4 bases, and 5 bases lay outside the gene matches. The CDR3 length is 16 residues. Germline values: CDR1 LGHNA, CDR2 YNFKEQ. The CDR3 region has the DNA TGTGCCAGCAGCCGGACTAGCGTGTCTAGCACAGATACGCAGTATTTT. Protein: CASSRTSVSSTDTQYF.

This chain uses TRBV5-1 with TRBJ2-3, with TRBD2 identical over 7 bases. This CDR3 has 12 residues. The V gene end was trimmed by 6 bases and the J gene end by 5 bases; junction bases not matched to a gene: 3. Per germline, CDR1 SGHRS and CDR2 YFSETQ. For the CDR3, the DNA is TGCGCCAGCAAAGCGGGACGAGATACGCAGTATTTT. Encoded protein: CASKAGRDTQYF.

The V gene is TRBV2, the J gene TRBJ2-1; D is perhaps TRBD1 (6 bases). Trimming took 4 bases from V and 0 from J, leaving 16 bases between them. The CDR3 extends over 17 amino acids. CDR1 and CDR2 (germline): SNHLY, FYNNEI. CDR3 residues: CASSAIRRGLSYNEQFF. In nucleotides, the CDR3 is TGTGCCAGCAGTGCCATTCGCAGGGGTCTCTCCTACAATGAGCAGTTCTTC.

The chain links TRBV19 to TRBJ1-2; TRBD1 is a possible D gene (6 bases). V lost 3 bases and J lost 5, with 16 bases in between. CDR3 length equals 15 residues. Germline lookup yields CDR1 LNHDA and CDR2 SQIVND (reference sequence). In DNA, the CDR3 is TGTGCCAGTAGTATCGATCCCGACAGGCCTTATGGCTACACCTTC. Amino acid sequence: CASSIDPDRPYGYTF.

The chain joins TRBV19 to TRBJ2-2; the match to TRBD2 covers 9 bases. Germline CDR1 is LNHDA and CDR2 is SQIVND (reference sequence). This CDR3 is 18 amino acids long. The ends lost 5 bases at V and 6 bases at J; junction bases unmatched: 16. This CDR3 reads CASSLYAGDSGSPGELFF. DNA of the CDR3: TGTGCCAGTAGTCTTTATGCTGGGGATAGCGGGAGTCCCGGGGAGCTGTTTTTT.

The chain links TRBV9 to TRBJ2-3, with 7 bases fitting TRBD2. The germline V gene encodes CDR1 SGDLS and CDR2 YYNGEE. The CDR3 sequence is 15 residues long. V was pared by 0 bases and J by 5 bases, with 6 bases of the junction left unmatched. The CDR3 sequence: CASSVEGPGGDTQYF. CDR3 bases: TGTGCCAGCAGCGTAGAAGGGCCGGGAGGAGATACGCAGTATTTT. Drawing the rest from reference TRBV9 and TRBJ2-3, the complete variable domain is DSGVTQTPKHLITATGQRVTLRCSPRSGDLSVYWYQQSLDQGLQFLIQYYNGEERAKGNILERFSAQQFPDLHSELNLSSLELGDSALYFCASSVEGPGGDTQYFGPGTRLTVL.

The chain combines TRBV24-1 with TRBJ1-5; no firm D call. Germline V gene data show CDR1 as KGHDR and CDR2 as SFDVKD. The length of the CDR3 is 19 residues. V was cut by 2 bases and J by 0 bases, with 19 bases left in between. The CDR3 reads CATSDSGGQRAFSNQPQHF. DNA of the CDR3: TGTGCCACCAGTGATTCCGGAGGTCAGAGAGCCTTTAGCAATCAGCCCCAGCATTTT.

V is TRBV28 and J is TRBJ1-5, with 7 bases that match TRBD1. V lost 5 bases to trimming and J lost 6 bases; unmatched junction nucleotides: 7. The CDR3 is 14 amino acids. Germline CDR1 and CDR2: MDHEN and SYDVKM. CDR3 nucleotide sequence: TGTGCCAGCAGTACCCCACAGGGGACTCAGCCCCAGCATTTT. This gives the protein CASSTPQGTQPQHF.

The chain couples TRBV19 to TRBJ1-5; D might be TRBD1 (5 bases). Germline CDR1 LNHDA, CDR2 SQIVND (reference sequence). The CDR3 spans 16 residues. V dropped 11 bases and J dropped 4 bases, with 24 bases sitting between them. For the CDR3, the DNA is TGTGCCTCCGAAATGGGGGGGACGCCGGGGAATCAGCCCCAGCATTTT. Protein sequence: CASEMGGTPGNQPQHF.

This clone appeared a few times. This sequence joins TRBV15 and TRBJ1-1; TRBD1 matches at 8 bases. Trimming removed 0 bases from V and 4 bases from J; junction bases left unmatched: 4. The CDR3 length is 15 residues. The V gene's germline CDR1 is LNHNV and CDR2 YYDKDF (reference sequence). For the CDR3, the DNA is TGTGCCACCAGCAGAGATCGACAGGGGAGCACTGAAGCTTTCTTT. Translating gives CATSRDRQGSTEAFF.

The chain recombines TRBV18 with TRBJ1-3; D gene unclear. Germline values: CDR1 KGHSH, CDR2 LQKENI. Trimming stripped 4 bases from V and 0 bases from J, with 16 bases between. The CDR3 runs to 17 residues. In DNA, the CDR3 is TGTGCCAGCTCACTTAAGACGGATTCTAGCTCTGGAAACACCATATATTTT. Amino acid sequence: CASSLKTDSSSGNTIYF.

This chain connects TRBV5-4 to TRBJ2-5; 9 nucleotides agree with TRBD1. CDR1 SGHNT and CDR2 YYREEE come from the germline V gene (reference sequence). The CDR3 contains 13 residues. After removal of 5 bases from V and 2 bases from J, the junction contained 1 base not matched to a gene. CDR3 bases: TGTGCCAGCAGTGGGACAGGGCAAGAGACCCAGTACTTC. Amino acids: CASSGTGQETQYF.

This chain links TRBV7-2 with TRBJ2-1, with 7 bases aligning to TRBD2. V was clipped by 0 bases and J by 5 bases; unmatched bases: 10. The CDR3 contains 17 residues. Germline-derived CDR1 and CDR2 are SGHTA and FQGNSA. CDR3 coding DNA: TGTGCCAGCAGCTTAGCTGGTCTAGCGGCATACGACAATGAGCAGTTCTTC. Residues: CASSLAGLAAYDNEQFF.